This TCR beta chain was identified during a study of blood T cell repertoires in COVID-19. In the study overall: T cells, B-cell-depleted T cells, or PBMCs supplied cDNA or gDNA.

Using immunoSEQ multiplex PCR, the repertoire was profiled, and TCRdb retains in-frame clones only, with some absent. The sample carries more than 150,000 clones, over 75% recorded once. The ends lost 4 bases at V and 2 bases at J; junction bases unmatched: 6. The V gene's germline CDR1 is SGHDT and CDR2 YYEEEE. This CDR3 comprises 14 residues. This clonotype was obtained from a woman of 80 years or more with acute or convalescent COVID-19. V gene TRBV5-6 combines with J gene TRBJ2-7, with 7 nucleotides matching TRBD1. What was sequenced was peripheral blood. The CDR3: CASSLGQGAYEQYF. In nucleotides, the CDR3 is TGTGCCAGCAGCCTTGGGCAGGGGGCCTACGAGCAGTACTTC.